This TCR beta chain is drawn from a study of blood T cell repertoires in COVID-19. In the study overall: The United States, Italy and Spain were the sources of the acute and convalescent COVID-19 samples. T cells, B-cell-depleted T cells, or PBMCs supplied cDNA or gDNA.

The V and J ends lost 6 bases and 8 bases respectively, with 13 bases between them. The CDR3 extends over 12 amino acids. From germline, CDR1 is SNHLY and CDR2 FYNNEI. Study processing details: Amplification with reference gene primers provided the estimates of nucleated cell counts. The repertoire was sequenced with immunoSEQ multiplex PCR; TCRdb's copy has only in-frame clones and lacks some. The DNA gave D and trimming, while V, J and clone size come from that table. Of roughly 260,000 clones in the sample, around 86% are singletons; the top ten hold about 9.2%. Sequenced: peripheral blood. The sequence was obtained from a man aged 40-49 years who had recovered from COVID-19. The chain combines TRBV2 with TRBJ1-2; D unresolved. This CDR3 is CASRDFPGGYTF. Here the CDR3 DNA reads TGTGCCAGCAGGGACTTCCCAGGCGGCTACACCTTC.